The entry below describes one TCR beta chain. The data are from a study of CD8 T cells in Susac syndrome. RNA in amounts of roughly 0.5 to 1 ug was reverse transcribed with random hexamers. TCRdb redid the calling of the immunoSEQ multiplex PCR reads with MiXCR, one entry per CDR3 protein. The sample has 250,000 to 300,000 distinct CDR3 sequences; approximately 85% are singletons. Negative isolation was applied to CD8+ and CD4+ T cells, and FACS enrichment was applied to TEMRA cells. Germline loops: CDR1 SGHNT, CDR2 YYREEE (reference sequence). The length of the CDR3 is 14 residues. V lost 3 bases and J lost 3, with 13 bases in between.

The source of this sequence is a human donor with multiple sclerosis. The source material was CD8+ T cells from PBMCs. V is TRBV5-4 and J is TRBJ2-7; tentative D call: TRBD1 (7 bases). The chain's CDR3 is CASSWQGGSYEQYF. CDR3 coding DNA: TGTGCCAGCAGCTGGCAGGGGGGAAGCTACGAGCAGTACTTC. The full variable domain, with the rest looked up from reference TRBV5-4 and TRBJ2-7, is ETGVTQSPTHLIKTRGQQVTLRCSSQSGHNTVSWYQQALGQGPQFIFQYYREEENGRGNFPPRFSGLQFPNYSSELNVNALELDDSALYLCASSWQGGSYEQYFGPGTRLTVT.